These T cell receptor beta chains were read from a single sample in a study of blood T cell repertoires in COVID-19. Method: immunoSEQ multiplex PCR; TCRdb's copy keeps in-frame clones and lacks some. The sample shows approximately 290,000 clones, 70% to 90% of them seen only once. Sequenced input: PBMCs or T cells enriched from blood (not recorded which). These receptors were collected from a woman aged 25 to 39 who had recovered from COVID-19. CDR3s include the opening cysteine and the closing phenylalanine or tryptophan. D genes are given only for firm matches. The size entry is marked missing in some rows and otherwise reads once, few, many or a size class.

D gene	V gene	clone size	J gene	CDR3 DNA	CDR3 protein
TRBD1	TRBV19	.	TRBJ1-4	TGTGCCAGTGGTCTTCAGGGGGCTAAGGAAAAACTGTTTTTT	CASGLQGAKEKLFF
TRBD1	TRBV9	.	TRBJ2-1	TGTGCCAGCAGCCCCCGGGACAGGACCTACAATGAGCAGTTCTTC	CASSPRDRTYNEQFF
TRBD1	TRBV11-2	.	TRBJ2-7	TGTGCCAGCAGCTTTAGTGCCAGGGGGCGCGAGCAGTACTTC	CASSFSARGREQYF
.	TRBV18	.	TRBJ1-1	TGTGCCGGGAGTTCACAGGGAAAGGGGGCTGAAGCTTTCTTT	CAGSSQGKGAEAFF
.	TRBV5-1	once	TRBJ2-1	TGCGCCAGCAGCTTGGACCAGGGGCTCTACAATGAGCAGTTCTTC	CASSLDQGLYNEQFF
.	TRBV7-8	.	TRBJ2-1	TGTGCCAGCAGCTCGAGAATACGCTCCTACAATGAGCAGTTCTTC	CASSSRIRSYNEQFF
TRBD1	TRBV24-1	.	TRBJ1-5	TGTGCCACGGGGGGACAGGGGAAGATGCAGCCCCAGCATTTT	CATGGQGKMQPQHF
.	TRBV13	.	TRBJ1-6	TGTGCCAGCAGCTTTAAACCCCCAGGGCTTTCACCCCTCCACTTT	CASSFKPPGLSPLHF
TRBD2	TRBV6-1	.	TRBJ2-3	TGTGCCAGCAGTGAAGCTGGACTAGCCCGGAGCACAGATACGCAGTATTTT	CASSEAGLARSTDTQYF
.	TRBV10-2	.	TRBJ1-2	TGCGCCAGCAGTGAGCTCGGAGGCGGCTACACCTTC	CASSELGGGYTF
TRBD2	TRBV28	few	TRBJ2-1	TGTGCCAGCAGTTTGGGAGGCGCTAGCGGCAACAATGAGCAGTTCTTC	CASSLGGASGNNEQFF
TRBD1	TRBV18	.	TRBJ2-7	TGTGCCAGCTCAGCGACAGGGATCAACGAGCAGTACTTC	CASSATGINEQYF
.	TRBV24-1	.	TRBJ2-2	TGTGCCACCAGTGATTCGACCCGGGACACCGGGGAGCTGTTTTTT	CATSDSTRDTGELFF
TRBD1	TRBV19	.	TRBJ2-5	TGTGCCAGTAGTAAACAACAGGGGGCAAACTTCAAGACCCAGTACTTC	CASSKQQGANFKTQYF
TRBD1	TRBV6-5	once	TRBJ2-5	TGTGCCAGCAAAGCGACAGGGGGGGAGGGGACCCAGTACTTC	CASKATGGEGTQYF
TRBD2	TRBV9	.	TRBJ2-3	TGTGCCAGCAGCGTAGGCCTAGCGGGGGGGCGTAGCACAGATACGCAGTATTTT	CASSVGLAGGRSTDTQYF
.	TRBV10-3	.	TRBJ1-1	TGTGCCATCAGTGGGGCTACGGTCACTGAAGCTTTCTTT	CAISGATVTEAFF
.	TRBV6-5	.	TRBJ1-1	TGTGCCAGCAGCCCAAGCGGGGATAGGACTGAAGCTTTCTTT	CASSPSGDRTEAFF
.	TRBV7-2	.	TRBJ1-2	TGTGCCAGCAGAGCGGGACACTCTAACTATGGCTACACCTTC	CASRAGHSNYGYTF
.	TRBV9	.	TRBJ2-3	TGTGCCAGCAGCGTAGGGCCTAGCAGGTCCTTGGATACGCAGTATTTT	CASSVGPSRSLDTQYF
.	TRBV28	once	TRBJ1-2	TGTGCCAGCAGTTCCCGCGGGGGGGTTAACTATGGCTACACCTTC	CASSSRGGVNYGYTF
TRBD1	TRBV28	.	TRBJ1-4	TGTGCCAGCAGGACAGGGTATCGGGCCGAAAAACTGTTTTTT	CASRTGYRAEKLFF
TRBD1	TRBV5-1	.	TRBJ2-6	TGCGCCAGCAGCTACGGGACAGGGAGCTCTGGGGCCAACGTCCTGACTTTC	CASSYGTGSSGANVLTF
TRBD1	TRBV24-1	.	TRBJ1-1	TGTGCCACCAGTGAGGCAGGGACAGGCACTGAAGCTTTCTTT	CATSEAGTGTEAFF
TRBD2	TRBV5-1	many	TRBJ2-1	TGCGCCAGCAGCCTGATTAGCGGGGGGGCCAATCACAATGAGCAGTTCTTC	CASSLISGGANHNEQFF
TRBD1	TRBV10-3	.	TRBJ1-2	TGTGCCATCAGAATGACAGGGGATGATGGCTACACCTTC	CAIRMTGDDGYTF
.	TRBV28	.	TRBJ2-2	TGTGCCAGCAGTTTTACAAACACCGGGGAGCTGTTTTTT	CASSFTNTGELFF
TRBD1	TRBV28	.	TRBJ1-2	TGTGCCAGCAGCGCTACCGGGACAGGGAAAAACTACACCTTC	CASSATGTGKNYTF
TRBD2	TRBV28	.	TRBJ2-7	TGTGCCAGCACCGCAGCGGGAGGGTTCTTCACCGAGCAGTACTTC	CASTAAGGFFTEQYF
.	TRBV3-1/TRBV3-2	.	TRBJ2-1	TGTGCCAGCAGCCGCATCCAGGCGGGTGAGCAGTTCTTC	CASSRIQAGEQFF
.	TRBV15	.	TRBJ2-6	TGTGCCACCAGCCCCGGTCGGGCCAACGTCCTGACTTTC	CATSPGRANVLTF
TRBD1	TRBV6-4	once	TRBJ1-1	TGTGCCAGTTCGACAGGGGCGAACACTGAAGCTTTCTTT	CASSTGANTEAFF
.	TRBV4-1	.	TRBJ1-6	TGCGCCAGCAGCCTCTTAGGACTGTATAATTCACCCCTCCACTTT	CASSLLGLYNSPLHF
TRBD1	TRBV11-2	.	TRBJ1-2	TGTGCCAGCAGCCTTTTAAAGGGACAGAACTATGGCTACACCTTC	CASSLLKGQNYGYTF
.	TRBV27	once	TRBJ1-1	TGTGCCAGCAGTCGGGGGATAGGGGCGCGGGGCACTGAAGCTTTCTTT	CASSRGIGARGTEAFF
.	TRBV28	.	TRBJ2-7	TGTGCCAGCCCAAGCGAGGTAGGCGAGCAGTACTTC	CASPSEVGEQYF
TRBD1	TRBV19	few	TRBJ1-2	TGTGCCAGTAGTCGCCAGACAGGGCTTTATGGCTACACCTTC	CASSRQTGLYGYTF
.	TRBV9	.	TRBJ2-2	TGTGCCAGCAGCGAAAGGGGTGTCACCGGGGAGCTGTTTTTT	CASSERGVTGELFF
.	TRBV6-5	.	TRBJ1-4	TGTGCCAGCAGTATACCGGGTGCAACTAATGAAAAACTGTTTTTT	CASSIPGATNEKLFF